These T cell receptor beta chains were read from a single sample in a study of T cell repertoires in cytomegalovirus infection. TCRdb processed the reads anew with MiXCR; each CDR3 protein has one entry. The sample includes fewer than 550,000 distinct CDR3 sequences, 25% to 40% of them seen just once. Sequencing was performed on PBMCs. These TCRs come from a human donor in good health (CMV status not recorded). Some clones in this sample may be carry-over from other donors' samples. The CDR3 runs from the conserved cysteine through the conserved F or W. Fields, in order: CDR3 length, J gene, D gene, V gene, clone size, CDR3 DNA, CDR3 protein. D genes are given only for firm matches. Not every row has a clone size; where given, it reads once, few, many or a size class.

14 TRBJ1-1 . TRBV5-1 once TGCGCCAGCAGCTCAGAGGGGGTAAACACTGAAGCTTTCTTT CASSSEGVNTEAFF
13 TRBJ1-6 . TRBV6-5 many TGTGCCAGCAGGCGGGACCTTAATTCACCCCTCCACTTT CASRRDLNSPLHF
16 TRBJ1-1 . TRBV24-1 few TGTGCCACCAGTGATTTTATTAGGACAGAAATCACTGAAGCTTTCTTT CATSDFIRTEITEAFF
14 TRBJ2-1 . TRBV2 . TGTGCCAGCACCACACTCTGGGGCTACAATGAGCAGTTCTTC CASTTLWGYNEQFF
12 TRBJ1-6 . TRBV19 . TGTGCCAGTAGTTCCGGGATTTCACCCCTCCACTTT CASSSGISPLHF
13 TRBJ2-7 . TRBV12-3/TRBV12-4 . TGTGCCAGCTCCTCCGGGAGTTACTACGAGCAGTACTTC CASSSGSYYEQYF
17 TRBJ2-2 TRBD2 TRBV28 . TGTGCCAGCACTTTTTACCCCTCTAGCGGGGGGGTCGGGGAGCTGTTTTTT CASTFYPSSGGVGELFF
13 TRBJ2-7 . TRBV2 . TGTGCCAGCGCGACCGGGGTTTTTTACGAGCAGTACTTC CASATGVFYEQYF
16 TRBJ1-5 . TRBV19 once TGTGCCAGTAGTATATTGGCGGGGAATAGCAATCAGCCCCAGCATTTT CASSILAGNSNQPQHF
12 TRBJ2-7 . TRBV29-1 few TGCAGCGTTGAAGATCGCCTACACGAGCAGTACTTC CSVEDRLHEQYF
13 TRBJ2-7 . TRBV7-4 few TGTGCCAGCAGCTTAGACAGTTCGAACGAGCAGTACTTC CASSLDSSNEQYF
12 TRBJ1-1 . TRBV2 . TGTGCCAGCAGGAATCAGGGGTTTGAAGCTTTCTTT CASRNQGFEAFF
17 TRBJ2-7 . TRBV19 . TGTGCCAGTAGTATCAATACCGGGACTTCGTTCTCCTACGAGCAGTACTTC CASSINTGTSFSYEQYF
15 TRBJ1-4 . TRBV7-2 many TGTGCCAGCAGCTTTACAGGCCCAACTAATGAAAAACTGTTTTTT CASSFTGPTNEKLFF
13 TRBJ2-7 . TRBV27 . TGTGCCAGCAAGGCTTACCCCGCCTACGAGCAGTACTTC CASKAYPAYEQYF
15 TRBJ2-7 TRBD2 TRBV5-1 . TGCGACAGCAGCCTTACTAGCGGGTCTAACTACGAGCAGTACTTC CDSSLTSGSNYEQYF
13 TRBJ1-1 . TRBV27 . TGTGCCAGCAGCGACAGAGAGGGGGATGAAGCTTTCTTT CASSDREGDEAFF
13 TRBJ2-7 . TRBV29-1 . TGCAGCGTTCCAGGTACCGGTCTCTACGAGCAGTACTTC CSVPGTGLYEQYF
16 TRBJ2-1 . TRBV27 . TGTGCCAGCAGTTTACCCCCAGGCGGCTCCTACAATGAGCAGTTCTTC CASSLPPGGSYNEQFF
16 TRBJ2-1 TRBD2 TRBV24-1 . TGTGCCACCAGTGATGAAGCGGGGAACTCCTACAATGAGCAGTTCTTC CATSDEAGNSYNEQFF
12 TRBJ1-1 . TRBV6-1 many TGTGCCAGCAAGAAGGGGTACACTGAAGCTTTCTTT CASKKGYTEAFF
13 TRBJ1-1 . TRBV7-6 once TGTGCCAGCAGCTTGGGGTTAAACTCTGAAGCTTTCTTT CASSLGLNSEAFF
16 TRBJ2-6 . TRBV7-9 . TGTGCCAGCAGCCCTGGACAACACTCTGGGGCCAACGTCCTGACTTTC CASSPGQHSGANVLTF
15 TRBJ1-5 TRBD1 TRBV2 . TGTGCCAGCATGGGGACAGGGCGAAGCGATCAGCCCCAGCATTTT CASMGTGRSDQPQHF
14 TRBJ2-7 . TRBV13 . TGTGCCAGCAGCCCCCCAACCCGATACTACGAGCAGTACTTC CASSPPTRYYEQYF
15 TRBJ2-1 TRBD2 TRBV7-3 once TGTGCCAGCAGCTTAATCCGAGCGGGGGGGGCTGAGCAGTTCTTC CASSLIRAGGAEQFF
18 TRBJ1-2 . TRBV20-1 . TGCAGTGCCAAATCAGTACAGGGCCTGGGGATCATGAACTATGGCTACACCTTC CSAKSVQGLGIMNYGYTF
17 TRBJ2-3 TRBD2 TRBV5-5 once TGTGTCAGCAGCTTGTTGGCTAGCGGGGGTAACACAGATACGCAGTATTTT CVSSLLASGGNTDTQYF
13 TRBJ2-7 . TRBV11-2 few TGTGCCAGCAGCGGGGCCCGCTACTACGAGCAGTACTTC CASSGARYYEQYF
14 TRBJ1-1 . TRBV12-3/TRBV12-4 many TGTGCCAGCAGTGGGACCTCTTCGAACACTGAAGCTTTCTTT CASSGTSSNTEAFF
13 TRBJ2-1 . TRBV12-3/TRBV12-4 . TGTGCCTGGGCTCAGGGGTCCTACAATGAGCAGTTCTTC CAWAQGSYNEQFF
14 TRBJ2-1 TRBD2 TRBV6-2/TRBV6-3 . TGTGCCAGCAGTACGGGGGGGCCCGGAAATGAGCAGTTCTTC CASSTGGPGNEQFF
16 TRBJ1-2 . TRBV7-2 many TGTGCCAGCAGCTTAAAAACGATAGCGCCTAGCGGAGGCTACACCTTC CASSLKTIAPSGGYTF
13 TRBJ1-2 . TRBV7-2 . TGTGCCAGCAGCTGGGGGGGGTTCTATGGCTACACCTTC CASSWGGFYGYTF
13 TRBJ2-7 . TRBV5-1 few TGCGCCAGCAGCTTGGCTCAGGGGAGCGAGCAGTACTTC CASSLAQGSEQYF
14 TRBJ1-1 . TRBV28 few TGTGCCAGCAGTGTACAGGGCGGGAACACTGAAGCTTTCTTT CASSVQGGNTEAFF
16 TRBJ1-4 . TRBV5-1 few TGCGCCAGCAGAGTCGAGTCTGGGGCAACTAATGAAAAACTGTTTTTT CASRVESGATNEKLFF
15 TRBJ1-6 TRBD1 TRBV6-5 . TGTGCCAGCAGTAGAGGGACAGCCGATAATTCACCCCTCCACTTT CASSRGTADNSPLHF
14 TRBJ1-2 . TRBV6-1 few TGTGCCAGCAGGGAACGCGGGCCGGGGGTTGGCTACACCTTC CASRERGPGVGYTF
16 TRBJ2-1 TRBD2 TRBV7-2 many TGTGCCAGCAGCTCCCCTGGTAGCGGGGTGTTCAATGAGCAGTTCTTC CASSSPGSGVFNEQFF
12 TRBJ2-5 . TRBV5-3 . TGTGCCAGCAGCACCCAGGAAGAGACCCAGTACTTC CASSTQEETQYF
15 TRBJ1-3 . TRBV7-2 few TGTGCCAGCAGCTTTGACACCTCCGGGAGAAACACCATATATTTT CASSFDTSGRNTIYF
16 TRBJ2-3 TRBD1 TRBV14 . TGTGCCAGCAGCCGTGGAGGGACAGGGGACACAGATCCGCCGTATTTT CASSRGGTGDTDPPYF
15 TRBJ2-3 . TRBV2 . TGTGCCAGCAGTGAAGTACAGGGTGGGACAGATACGCAGTATTTT CASSEVQGGTDTQYF
15 TRBJ2-3 . TRBV4-1 few TGCGCCAGCAGCCAAGGAGGTGGGAAAACAGATACGCAGTATTTT CASSQGGGKTDTQYF
16 TRBJ2-5 TRBD2 TRBV5-6 . TGTGCCAGCAGCTGGGGACTAGCGTCGGAGCAAGAGACCCAGTACTTC CASSWGLASEQETQYF
14 TRBJ2-1 . TRBV7-2 many TGTGCCAGCATCCCCCCGGCGGGCTACAATGAGCAGTTCTTC CASIPPAGYNEQFF
16 TRBJ1-5 . TRBV4-3 . TGCGCCAGCAGCCAAGTACCCGGGAATAGCAATCAGCCCCAGCATTTT CASSQVPGNSNQPQHF
15 TRBJ1-5 . TRBV7-2 many TGTGCCAGCAGCTTACAGTCCAGTCCCAATCAGCCCCAGCATTTT CASSLQSSPNQPQHF